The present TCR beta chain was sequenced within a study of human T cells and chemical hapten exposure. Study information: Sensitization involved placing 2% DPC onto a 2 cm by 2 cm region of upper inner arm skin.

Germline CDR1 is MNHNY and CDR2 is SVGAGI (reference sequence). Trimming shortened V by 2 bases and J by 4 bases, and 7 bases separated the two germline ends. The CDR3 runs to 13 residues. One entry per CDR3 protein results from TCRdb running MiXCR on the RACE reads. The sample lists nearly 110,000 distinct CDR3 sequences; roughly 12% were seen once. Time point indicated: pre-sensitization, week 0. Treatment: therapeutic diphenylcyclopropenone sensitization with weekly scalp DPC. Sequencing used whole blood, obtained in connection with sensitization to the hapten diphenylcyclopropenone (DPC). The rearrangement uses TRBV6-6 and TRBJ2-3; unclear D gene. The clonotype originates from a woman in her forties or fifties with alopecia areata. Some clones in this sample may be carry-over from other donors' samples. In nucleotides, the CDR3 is TGTGCCAGCAGTTACACGGACCCAGATACGCAGTATTTT. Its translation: CASSYTDPDTQYF.